Below are 23 T cell receptor beta chains sequenced from a single sample in a study of cytomegalovirus exposure and HLA in healthy donors. Data came from immunoSEQ multiplex PCR; TCRdb stores just in-frame clones and leaves some out. This table has about 120,000 clones, 75% to 90% appearing once. Sequencing used PBMCs. Receptors originate from a woman aged 18 to 35 in good health and CMV-seronegative.

The chain links TRBV2 to TRBJ1-2; D is unresolved. Trimming removed 10 bases from V and 8 bases from J, with 20 bases in between. This CDR3 contains 13 residues. Germline V gene lookup returns CDR1 SNHLY and CDR2 FYNNEI. CDR3 sequence reads: CATRGSGNGGYTF. The CDR3 DNA sequence: TGTGCCACCCGAGGGTCCGGGAATGGCGGCTACACCTTC.

This chain joins TRBV6-5 and TRBJ1-2; D gene ambiguous. Germline V gene data show CDR1 as MNHEY and CDR2 as SVGAGI. This CDR3 contains 15 residues. V lost 2 bases and J 4 bases, leaving 14 bases between the germline ends. The CDR3 spells CASSYDPGSFYGYTF. CDR3 DNA: TGTGCCAGCAGTTACGACCCGGGATCCTTCTATGGCTACACCTTC.

The chain is built from TRBV6-1 and TRBJ1-4; weak D call: TRBD1 (6 bases). The CDR3 totals 16 residues. V lost 0 bases, J lost 7 bases, and 15 bases lay in between. Germline V gives CDR1 MNHNS, CDR2 SASEGT. In nucleotides, the CDR3 is TGTGCCAGCAGTGAAGCGTTAGGGACATTGGGTGAAAAACTGTTTTTT. It codes for CASSEALGTLGEKLFF.

This chain uses TRBV27 with TRBJ2-5; 8 nucleotides align to TRBD1. The CDR3 is made up of 17 amino acids. V dropped 8 bases and J dropped 4; count of bases not matched to a gene: 18. Germline-derived CDR1 and CDR2 are MNHEY and SMNVEV (reference sequence). The CDR3 reads CASGKMLKTGVRETQYF. The DNA for the CDR3 is TGTGCCAGCGGGAAAATGTTGAAGACAGGGGTAAGAGAGACCCAGTACTTC.

V gene TRBV10-3 combines with J gene TRBJ2-5, with a possible D match to TRBD2 (5 bases). CDR3 size: 12 residues. Germline V gene lookup returns CDR1 ENHRY and CDR2 SYGVKD. The germline V and J ends were trimmed by 6 bases and 2 bases, with 7 bases remaining between them. CDR3: CAISPGQETQYF. CDR3 coding DNA: TGTGCCATCAGCCCGGGACAAGAGACCCAGTACTTC.

The V and J genes are TRBV29-1 and TRBJ2-1, with no clear D. The CDR3 length is 12 residues. Trimming left V 5 bases short and J 9 bases short, with 14 bases between. CDR1 and CDR2 from the germline V gene are SQVTM and ANQGSEA. As DNA, the CDR3 is TGCAGCGTTTTGTTTAGTAACCGTGAGCAGTTCTTC. Protein sequence: CSVLFSNREQFF.

This rearrangement joins TRBV6-5 to TRBJ2-2; TRBD1 is a possible D gene (6 bases). This CDR3 is 16 amino acids long. Germline V gene data show CDR1 as MNHEY and CDR2 as SVGAGI. Trimming left V 4 bases short and J 3 bases short, with 15 bases between. The DNA for the CDR3 is TGTGCCAGCAGTTTTACAGGGATTCAGGACACCGGGGAGCTGTTTTTT. Translated, it gives CASSFTGIQDTGELFF.

V gene TRBV19 combines with J gene TRBJ1-6, with D perhaps TRBD1 (5 bases). This CDR3 has 16 amino acids. V lost 7 bases to trimming and J lost 10 bases, with 23 bases between them. Germline V gene sequence: CDR1 LNHDA, CDR2 SQIVND (reference sequence). The CDR3 spells CASMGRAPGQSSPLHF. The DNA for the CDR3 is TGTGCCAGTATGGGGCGTGCCCCAGGGCAAAGCTCACCCCTCCACTTT.

CDR3 nucleotide sequence: TGTGCCAGCAGAACGACAGGGGGACAAGAGACCCAGTACTTC. Amino acids: CASRTTGGQETQYF. This chain connects TRBV27 to TRBJ2-5, with 9 bases that match TRBD1. The V segment lost 6 bases and the J segment 2 bases; nucleotides outside the gene matches: 4. The CDR3 has 14 residues. Germline V lookup: CDR1 MNHEY, CDR2 SMNVEV (reference sequence).

The CDR3: CASSPPAGDPHSYEQYF. DNA of the CDR3: TGTGCCAGCAGCCCCCCAGCGGGGGACCCCCATTCCTACGAGCAGTACTTC. The chain employs TRBV7-6 and TRBJ2-7, with 8 bases that match TRBD2. Germline V gene data show CDR1 as SGHVS and CDR2 as FNYEAQ. The length of the CDR3 is 17 residues. V lost 5 bases, J lost 1 base, and 13 bases stayed unmatched.

The chain combines TRBV10-3 with TRBJ1-1; D unclear. The CDR3 contains 13 residues. V lost 5 bases and J 6 bases, leaving 13 bases between the germline ends. Per the germline V gene, CDR1 is ENHRY and CDR2 is SYGVKD. The DNA for the CDR3 is TGTGCCATCAGTCGAAGTAGTGGTGCTGAAGCTTTCTTT. Protein product: CAISRSSGAEAFF.

The rearrangement uses TRBV2 and TRBJ2-7; 10 bases are a match to TRBD2. The junction had 13 bases not matched to a gene; V was cut back by 8 bases and J by 3 bases. The germline CDR1 and CDR2 sequences are SNHLY and FYNNEI. The CDR3 sequence is 16 residues long. DNA of the CDR3: TGTGCCAGCTGTGGTGGGTGGCCTAGCGGGGGCTACGAGCAGTACTTC. It translates to CASCGGWPSGGYEQYF.

V usage is TRBV27 and J usage is TRBJ2-7; 7 nucleotides align to TRBD1. This CDR3 has 13 residues. The germline CDR1 and CDR2 sequences are MNHEY and SMNVEV (reference sequence). The trim removed 8 bases at V and 5 bases at J, leaving 9 bases unmatched. CDR3 protein: CASPTGDPHEQYF. The DNA of the CDR3 is TGTGCCAGCCCAACAGGGGACCCCCACGAGCAGTACTTC.

The CDR3 is CASRPGQGFQPQHF. The CDR3 nucleotides are TGTGCCAGCAGACCGGGACAGGGTTTCCAGCCCCAGCATTTT. The genes are TRBV2 and TRBJ1-5; 9 bases are a match to TRBD1. V lost 6 bases and J lost 7; bases outside the gene matches: 7. The CDR3 length is 14 residues. Germline assignment: CDR1 SNHLY and CDR2 FYNNEI.

The rearrangement uses TRBV5-1 and TRBJ1-1, with unresolved D. Per germline, CDR1 SGHRS and CDR2 YFSETQ. This CDR3 spans 15 amino acids. V was trimmed by 3 bases and J by 3 bases, leaving 15 bases between them. CDR3: CASSSRSGFDTEAFF. CDR3 nucleotides: TGCGCCAGCAGCTCCCGGTCGGGGTTTGACACTGAAGCTTTCTTT.

The chain links TRBV6-1 to TRBJ1-2; 8 bases align to TRBD1. This CDR3 region has 13 residues. The ends lost 7 bases at V and 13 bases at J; junction bases unmatched: 14. Germline CDR1 reads MNHNS; CDR2 reads SASEGT. Written as DNA, the CDR3 is TGTGCCAGCAATGGACAGGGTGGGGTTGGTTGCACCTTC. This gives the protein CASNGQGGVGCTF.

This clone occurred once. The chain combines TRBV27 with TRBJ2-5, with 10 bases that match TRBD2. V shed 5 bases and J 6 bases; nucleotides not matched to a gene: 15. Germline assignment: CDR1 MNHEY and CDR2 SMNVEV (reference sequence). The CDR3 runs 17 residues. CDR3 sequence: CASSRTSGGAGVKTQYF. Written as DNA, the CDR3 is TGTGCCAGCAGTAGAACCAGCGGGGGGGCCGGCGTAAAGACCCAGTACTTC.

The chain recombines TRBV2 with TRBJ2-1; possibly TRBD2 for D (6 bases). Germline values: CDR1 SNHLY, CDR2 FYNNEI. V was clipped by 8 bases and J by 14 bases, with 19 bases between them. The CDR3 is made up of 12 amino acids. Here the CDR3 DNA reads TGTGCCAGCTCCGCCCAGGACTATTATAAGTTCTTC. Translating it yields CASSAQDYYKFF.

The rearrangement links TRBV18 to TRBJ1-3; 10 bases are shared with TRBD1. Unmatched junction bases numbered 6, after V lost 3 bases and J lost 4 bases. Per the germline V gene, CDR1 is KGHSH and CDR2 is LQKENI. This CDR3 has 16 amino acids. For the CDR3, the DNA is TGTGCCAGCTCACCGAACGACAGGGGGCACGGAAACACCATATATTTT. This gives the protein CASSPNDRGHGNTIYF.

This chain links TRBV18 with TRBJ2-5; D remains unclear. Per the germline V gene, CDR1 is KGHSH and CDR2 is LQKENI. This CDR3 region has 13 residues. With 6 bases removed from V and 1 base from J, the gap between germline ends came to 9 bases. The CDR3 is CASSGGSQETQYF. CDR3 DNA: TGTGCCAGCTCCGGCGGATCCCAAGAGACCCAGTACTTC.

The rearrangement joins TRBV18 to TRBJ1-2; 11 bases are a match to TRBD1. J was trimmed by 0 bases and V by 4 bases; bases with no gene match: 4. The CDR3 loop spans 16 amino acids. Germline-derived CDR1 and CDR2 are KGHSH and LQKENI. The CDR3 nucleotides read TGTGCCAGCTCACGGGACAGGGGGTTAGCTAACTATGGCTACACCTTC. Its translation is CASSRDRGLANYGYTF.

The genes are TRBV28 and TRBJ1-4; possibly TRBD1 for D (5 bases). The germline CDR1 and CDR2 sequences are MDHEN and SYDVKM. V dropped 5 bases and J dropped 5 bases, with 9 bases sitting between them. The CDR3 totals 13 residues. The CDR3 protein is CASSGAANEKLFF. Here the CDR3 DNA reads TGTGCCAGCAGTGGGGCAGCAAATGAAAAACTGTTTTTT.

This chain connects TRBV13 to TRBJ2-5; 8 bases are a match to TRBD1. Germline CDR1 is PRHDT and CDR2 is FYEKMQ (reference sequence). Unmatched junction bases numbered 4, after V lost 1 base and J lost 6 bases. The CDR3 sequence is 14 residues long. The CDR3 DNA follows: TGTGCCAGCAGCTTAGCAGGGGGCGGAAAGACCCAGTACTTC. This translates into CASSLAGGGKTQYF.